This T cell receptor (beta chain) was recorded in a study of control samples from healthy donors and cancer patients. Method: immunoSEQ multiplex PCR; TCRdb's copy keeps in-frame clones and lacks some. The data contain around 23,000 clones, more than 70% of them singletons. The CDR3 runs to 13 residues. Trimming left V 4 bases short and J 5 bases short, with 12 bases between. Germline V gives CDR1 SGHRS, CDR2 YFSETQ. V and J are TRBV5-1 and TRBJ2-5, with D uncertain. This sequence originates from a man between 60 and 70 years old with head and neck cancer. Source material: PBMCs. CDR3 amino acids: CASSILRAETQYF. The CDR3 DNA sequence: TGCGCCAGCAGCATTCTTCGGGCGGAGACCCAGTACTTC.